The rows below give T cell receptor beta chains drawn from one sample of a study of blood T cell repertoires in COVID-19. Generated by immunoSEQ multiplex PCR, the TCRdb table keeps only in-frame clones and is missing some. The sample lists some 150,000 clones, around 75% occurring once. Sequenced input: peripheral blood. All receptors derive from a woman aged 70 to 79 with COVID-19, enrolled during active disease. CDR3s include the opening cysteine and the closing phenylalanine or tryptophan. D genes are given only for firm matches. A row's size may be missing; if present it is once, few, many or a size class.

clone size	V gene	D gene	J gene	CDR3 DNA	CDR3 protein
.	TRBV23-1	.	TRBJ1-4	TGCGCCAGCAGTCAATCCCCAGGGTGGAAGGTAAAACTGTTTTTT	CASSQSPGWKVKLFF
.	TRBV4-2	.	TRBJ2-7	TGTGCCAGCAGCCAAGATATGGCAGTCAACTCCTACGAGCAGTACTTC	CASSQDMAVNSYEQYF
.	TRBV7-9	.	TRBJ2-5	TGTGCCAGCAGCCGGGTGGAGACCCAGTACTTC	CASSRVETQYF
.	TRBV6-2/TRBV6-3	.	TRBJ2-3	TGTGCCAGCAGTCAGATGACAGATACGCAGTATTTT	CASSQMTDTQYF
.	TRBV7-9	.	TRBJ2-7	TGTGCCAGCAGCTTAACAGGGTTGTACGTCTACGAGCAGTACTTC	CASSLTGLYVYEQYF
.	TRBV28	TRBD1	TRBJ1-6	TGTGCCAGCAGTCCCCAGACAGGGGGAGTCAATTCACCCCTCCACTTT	CASSPQTGGVNSPLHF
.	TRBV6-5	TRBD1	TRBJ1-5	TGTGCCAGCAGCGGGACAGTCAATCAGCCCCAGCATTTT	CASSGTVNQPQHF
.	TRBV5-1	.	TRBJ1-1	TGCGCCAGCAGCTTGGCGCAGGGGAACACTGAAGCTTTCTTT	CASSLAQGNTEAFF
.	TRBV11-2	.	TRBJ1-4	TGTGCCAGCAGCCCCCAACCGGGATACGATGAAAAACTCAGTTTT	CASSPQPGYDEKLSF
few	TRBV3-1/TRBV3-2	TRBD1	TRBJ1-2	TGTGCCAGCAGCCAAGATGTCCCGGGACAGGGGATTGGCTACACCTTC	CASSQDVPGQGIGYTF
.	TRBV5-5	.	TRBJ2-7	TGTGCCAGCAGCCAAAACCTCCTGGGATCCTACGAGGGGCAGTACTTC	CASSQNLLGSYEGQYF
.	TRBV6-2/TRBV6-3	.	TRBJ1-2	TGTGCCAGCAGTTACGCCAGGGCCCGGAACTATGGCTACACCTTC	CASSYARARNYGYTF
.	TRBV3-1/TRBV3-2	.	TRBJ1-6	TGTGCCAGCAGCCAAGATGTCAGGGTGGGGAATTCACCCCTCCACTTT	CASSQDVRVGNSPLHF
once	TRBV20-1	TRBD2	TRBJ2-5	TGCAGTGCTATCGGGGGGGAGACCCAGTACTTC	CSAIGGETQYF
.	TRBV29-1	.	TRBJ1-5	TGCAGCGTTGAAGTTGGGGGGGATCAGCCCCAGCATTTT	CSVEVGGDQPQHF
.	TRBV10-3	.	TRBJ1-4	TGTGCCATCAGTGAGTCAAGGGACTCAAATGAAAAACTGTTTTTT	CAISESRDSNEKLFF
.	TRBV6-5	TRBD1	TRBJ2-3	TGTGCCAGCAGTTCACAGGGACAGGATCATACGCAGTATTTT	CASSSQGQDHTQYF
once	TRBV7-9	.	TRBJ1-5	TGTGCCAGCAGTCAGGGAGGGGTAGGCAATCAGCCCCAGCATTTT	CASSQGGVGNQPQHF
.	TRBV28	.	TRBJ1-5	TGTGCCAGCAGTTTACCTGGCGGCCCTAGCCAGCCCCAGCATTTT	CASSLPGGPSQPQHF
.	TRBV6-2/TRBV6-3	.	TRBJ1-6	TGTGCCAGCAGTTTGAGGAGCTCCTATAATTCACCCCTCCACTTT	CASSLRSSYNSPLHF
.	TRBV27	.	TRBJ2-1	TGTGCCAGCAGAAAGCTGCCCCAAGCGGGCTCCTACAATGAGCAGTTCTTC	CASRKLPQAGSYNEQFF
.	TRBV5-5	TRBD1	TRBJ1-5	TGTGCCAGCAGCTTTGACAGGGGATTCAATCAGCCCCAGCATTTT	CASSFDRGFNQPQHF
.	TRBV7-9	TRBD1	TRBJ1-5	TGTGCCAGCAGCTTAGGACAGGGCGGTGACGGCAATCAGCCCCAGCATTTT	CASSLGQGGDGNQPQHF
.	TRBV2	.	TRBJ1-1	TGTGCCAGCACAACAGGGCCCAACACTGAAGCTTTCTTT	CASTTGPNTEAFF
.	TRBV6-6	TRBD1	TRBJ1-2	TGTGCCAGCAGTCCTCCTCCGGGACAGGGGGAACATCGGTATGGCTACACCTTC	CASSPPPGQGEHRYGYTF
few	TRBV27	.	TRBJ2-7	TGTGCCAGCAAGACGGGGATCACGTCCTACGAGCAGTACTTC	CASKTGITSYEQYF
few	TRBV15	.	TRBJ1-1	TGTGCCACCAGCAGAGAATTCAATTCCGCGGGGTTTGACACTGAAGCTTTCTTT	CATSREFNSAGFDTEAFF
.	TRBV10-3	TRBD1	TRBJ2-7	TGTGCCACCCAACAGGGGCTTACCTACGAGCAGTACTTC	CATQQGLTYEQYF
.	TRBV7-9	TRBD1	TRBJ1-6	TGTGCCAGCAGCACAAGACAGGGGGCAAGCTCCTATAATTCACCCCTCCACTTT	CASSTRQGASSYNSPLHF
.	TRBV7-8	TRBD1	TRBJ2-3	TGTGCCAGCAGCATCCCGAGGACAGGGGACGGCACAGATACGCAGTATTTT	CASSIPRTGDGTDTQYF
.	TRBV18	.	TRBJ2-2	TGTGCCAGCTCACCGGGGGGTCCGAACACCGGGGAGCTGTTTTTT	CASSPGGPNTGELFF
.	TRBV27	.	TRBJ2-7	TGTGCCAGCAGTTTTGTGGAGGGCTACGAGCAGTACTTC	CASSFVEGYEQYF
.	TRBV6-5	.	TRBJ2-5	TGTGCCAGCAGTTACGTTCCGGGGGTGGGGGAGACCCAGTACTTC	CASSYVPGVGETQYF
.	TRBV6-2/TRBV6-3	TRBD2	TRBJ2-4	TGTGCCAGCAGTTACTCTACTAGCGGGGGGGCCCGAGCCAAAAACATTCAGTACTTC	CASSYSTSGGARAKNIQYF
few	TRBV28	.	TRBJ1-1	TGTGCCAGCAGTCCCCCCAGGACAAGGCATATGAACACTGAAGCTTTCTTT	CASSPPRTRHMNTEAFF
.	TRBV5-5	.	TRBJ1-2	TGTGCCAGCAGCTTGGCGGGGGTCAGCATAGGCTACACCTTC	CASSLAGVSIGYTF
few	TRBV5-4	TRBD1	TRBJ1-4	TGTGCCAGCAGCGAAAAAAGGACAGGGGTTAATGAAAAACTGTTTTTT	CASSEKRTGVNEKLFF
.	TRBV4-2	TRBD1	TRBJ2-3	TGTGCCAGCAGCCAAGAGGGGGCCAGGGGGACGCGCCCAGATACGCAGTATTTT	CASSQEGARGTRPDTQYF
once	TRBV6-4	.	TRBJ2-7	TGTGCCAGCAGTGACTCCAGGTCACGGTACTTC	CASSDSRSRYF
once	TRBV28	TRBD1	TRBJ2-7	TGTGCCAGCAGTCACCGGGGGGGACAGGGGCTTCGCGAGCAGTACTTC	CASSHRGGQGLREQYF
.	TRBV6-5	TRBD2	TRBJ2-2	TGTGCCAGCCTACCGGCGGGGGGGCTAGGGGAGCTGTTTTTT	CASLPAGGLGELFF
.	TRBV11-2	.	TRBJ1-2	TGTGCCAGCAGCGCGGACAGATATGGCTACACCTTC	CASSADRYGYTF
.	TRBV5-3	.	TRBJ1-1	TGTGCCAGAAGCGTTAGTCGACGGGACACTGAAGCTTTCTTT	CARSVSRRDTEAFF
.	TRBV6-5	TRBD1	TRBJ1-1	TGTGCCAGCTCTACAGGGGAGACTGAAGCTTTCTTT	CASSTGETEAFF
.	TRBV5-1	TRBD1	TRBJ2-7	TGCGCCAGCAGCACCACAGGGGGCGCCCTATACGAGCAGTACTTC	CASSTTGGALYEQYF
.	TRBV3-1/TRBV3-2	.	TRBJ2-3	TGTGCCAGCAGCCAAGATCTCCCCCTCAGCACAGATACGCAGTATTTT	CASSQDLPLSTDTQYF
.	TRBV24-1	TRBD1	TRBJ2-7	TGTGCCACCAGTGATCTACCGGGACAGGGGGTCGACGAGCAGTACTTC	CATSDLPGQGVDEQYF
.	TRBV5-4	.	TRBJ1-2	TGTGCCAGCAGCTTGGGGGAGAAACCTAACTATGGCTACACCTTC	CASSLGEKPNYGYTF
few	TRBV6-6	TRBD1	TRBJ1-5	TGTGCCAGCAGGGGACAGGGTCGGAATCAGCCCCAGCATTTT	CASRGQGRNQPQHF